This T cell receptor beta chain originates from a study of patients and donors after allogeneic stem cell transplantation. TCRdb processed the RT-PCR reads anew with MiXCR; each CDR3 protein has one entry. This table holds 410,000 or so distinct CDR3 sequences, about a sixth found once. Germline CDR1 and CDR2: MGHRA and YSYEKL. Deletions cut 0 bases from V and 6 bases from J, with 8 bases between. This CDR3 is built from 14 residues. Material for sequencing was blood, either unsorted or a sorted T cell fraction (not recorded which). The chain recombines TRBV4-1 with TRBJ2-2; D not certain. The sequence was obtained from a human donor who was either an allogeneic HSCT recipient or a stem cell or donor lymphocyte infusion donor (not recorded which). It is not recorded whose cells these are; they may come from a transplant donor. CDR3 sequence reads: CASSQEDPPGELFF. The CDR3 nucleotides read TGCGCCAGCAGCCAAGAGGATCCCCCCGGGGAGCTGTTTTTT.